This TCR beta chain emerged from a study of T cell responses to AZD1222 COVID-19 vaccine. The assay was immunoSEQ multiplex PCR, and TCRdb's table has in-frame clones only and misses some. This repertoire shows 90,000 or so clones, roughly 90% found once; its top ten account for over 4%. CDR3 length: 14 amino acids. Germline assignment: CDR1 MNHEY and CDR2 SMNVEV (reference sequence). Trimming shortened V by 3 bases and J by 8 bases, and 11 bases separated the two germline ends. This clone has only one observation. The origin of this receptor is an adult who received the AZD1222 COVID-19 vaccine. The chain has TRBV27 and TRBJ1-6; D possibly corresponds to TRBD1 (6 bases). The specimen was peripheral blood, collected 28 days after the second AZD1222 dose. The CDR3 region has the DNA TGTGCCAGCAGTTTTATGCAGGGGCATTCACCCCTCCACTTT. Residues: CASSFMQGHSPLHF.